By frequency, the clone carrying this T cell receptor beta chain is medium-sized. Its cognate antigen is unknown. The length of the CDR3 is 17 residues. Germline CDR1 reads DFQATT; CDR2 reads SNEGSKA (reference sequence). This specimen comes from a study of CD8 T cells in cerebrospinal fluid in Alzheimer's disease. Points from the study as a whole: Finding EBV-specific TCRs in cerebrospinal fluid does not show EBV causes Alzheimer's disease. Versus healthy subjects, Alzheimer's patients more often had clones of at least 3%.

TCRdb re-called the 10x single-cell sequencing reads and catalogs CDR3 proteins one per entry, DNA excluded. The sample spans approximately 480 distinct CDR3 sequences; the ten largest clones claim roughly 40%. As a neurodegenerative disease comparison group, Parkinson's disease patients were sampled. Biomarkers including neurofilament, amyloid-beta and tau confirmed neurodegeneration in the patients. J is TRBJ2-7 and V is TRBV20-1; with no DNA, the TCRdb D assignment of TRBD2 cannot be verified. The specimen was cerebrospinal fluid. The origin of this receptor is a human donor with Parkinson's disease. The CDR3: CSARDPGAPSSFYEQYF.